Included here is one TCR beta chain sequence, with context. The sample is drawn from a study of blood T cell repertoires in COVID-19. Study summary: Samples taken during acute and convalescent COVID-19 were collected in the United States, Italy and Spain. PBMCs, B-cell-depleted T cells, or T cells provided the cDNA or gDNA that made up the material.

Seattle patients were enrolled while actively infected and followed longitudinally. Per the study methods: How many nucleated cells were present was estimated from reference gene primer amplification. The table came from immunoSEQ multiplex PCR; TCRdb's copy has only in-frame clones and leaves some out. D and trimming come from the DNA, and the V and J calls and clone size come from that table. The sample holds around 24,000 clones; about 89% are singletons and the top ten take roughly a quarter. Sequencing was done on a sample of peripheral blood. This receptor was identified in a man aged 65 to 85 with COVID-19, enrolled during active disease.

The DNA for the CDR3 is TGCAGCGTTGAACCGACAGGGTACACCGGGGAGCTGTTTTTT. Its protein product is CSVEPTGYTGELFF. This sequence joins TRBV29-1 and TRBJ2-2; 7 nucleotides agree with TRBD1. J gave up 3 bases and V 2 bases, and 3 bases lay outside the gene matches. Germline CDR1 SQVTM, CDR2 ANQGSEA. The CDR3 consists of 14 residues.